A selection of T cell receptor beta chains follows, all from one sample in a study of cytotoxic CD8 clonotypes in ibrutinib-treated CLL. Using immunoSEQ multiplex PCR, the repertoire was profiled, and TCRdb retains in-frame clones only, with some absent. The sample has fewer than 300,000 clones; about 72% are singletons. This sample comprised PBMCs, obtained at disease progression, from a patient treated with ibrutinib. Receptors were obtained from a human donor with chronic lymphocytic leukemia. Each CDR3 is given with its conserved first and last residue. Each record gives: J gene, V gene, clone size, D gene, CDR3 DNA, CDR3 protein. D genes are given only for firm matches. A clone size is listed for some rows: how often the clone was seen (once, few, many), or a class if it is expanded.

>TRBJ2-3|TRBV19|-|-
TGTGCCAGTACCCGCCGGGGGGCTGGAGATACGCAGTATTTT
CASTRRGAGDTQYF
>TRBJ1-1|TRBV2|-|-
TGTGCCAGCATCCTGGGACGCAGGGGCGTGAACACTGAAGCTTTCTTT
CASILGRRGVNTEAFF
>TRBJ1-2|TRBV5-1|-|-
TGCGCCAGCAGCTTAACAGGGTCTCCCGGCTACACCTTC
CASSLTGSPGYTF
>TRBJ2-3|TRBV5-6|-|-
TGTGCCAGCAGCTCCACCGGGACTCCATATACGCAGTATTTT
CASSSTGTPYTQYF
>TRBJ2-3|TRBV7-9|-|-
TGTGCCAGCAGCCTGCCCACAGATACGCAGTATTTT
CASSLPTDTQYF
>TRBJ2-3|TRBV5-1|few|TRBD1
TGCGCCAGCAGCCGGGGGACAGGGCATGGAGATACGCAGTATTTT
CASSRGTGHGDTQYF
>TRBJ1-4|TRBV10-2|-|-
TGCGCCAGCATGGGGGGCAGTTCTACTAATGAAAAACTGTTTTTT
CASMGGSSTNEKLFF
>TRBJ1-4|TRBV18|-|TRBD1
TGTGCCAGCTCGCCGGACAGGGTGGGTGAAAAACTGTTTTTT
CASSPDRVGEKLFF
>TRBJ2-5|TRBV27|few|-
TGTGCCAGCAGTTTAAAGGGGTCTTGGGAGACCCAGTACTTC
CASSLKGSWETQYF
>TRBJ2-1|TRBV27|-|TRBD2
TGTGCCAGCAGTTTAGGCGGGGGAAGCTACAATGAGCAGTTCTTC
CASSLGGGSYNEQFF
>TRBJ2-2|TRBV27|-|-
TGTGCCAGCAGTCCCCGGGACTTAAGGAACACCGGGGAGCTGTTTTTT
CASSPRDLRNTGELFF
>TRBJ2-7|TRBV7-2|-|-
TGTGCCAGCAGCTTAGGGAATAGTGGGCAGTACTTC
CASSLGNSGQYF
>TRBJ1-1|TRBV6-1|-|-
TGTGCCAGCAGATTCCCCAGACAGCGGAACACTGAAGCTTTCTTT
CASRFPRQRNTEAFF
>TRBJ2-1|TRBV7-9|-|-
TGTGCCAGCAGCTTAGGGGGTCATTGGTTTCACAATGAGCAGTTCTTC
CASSLGGHWFHNEQFF
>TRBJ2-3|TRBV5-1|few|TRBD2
TGCGCCAGCAGCTTACCGACTAGCGGGGCTAGCACAGATACGCAGTATTTT
CASSLPTSGASTDTQYF
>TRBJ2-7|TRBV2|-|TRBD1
TGTGCCAGCAAGGACAGGGTGTACGAGCAGTACTTC
CASKDRVYEQYF